The source of this T cell receptor (beta chain) is a study of PD-L1 blockade in urothelial cancer. Using amplified housekeeping genes, tumor DNA from FFPE samples was quantified. The table came from immunoSEQ multiplex PCR; TCRdb's copy has only in-frame clones and leaves some out. Counted here are about 35,000 clones, around 33% occurring once; the ten biggest clones make up around 10%. Here the sequenced sample was tumor tissue, taken before atezolizumab (anti-PD-L1) treatment. The clonotype was recovered from a man in his sixties with urothelial cancer.

DNA for the CDR3: TGTGCCAGCAGTTACGGGGGGACTAGCCACAATGAGCAGTTCTTC. Amino acids: CASSYGGTSHNEQFF. The V call is TRBV6-8, the J call TRBJ2-1, with 9 bases aligning to TRBD2. After removal of 2 bases from V and 5 bases from J, the junction contained 4 bases not matched to a gene. Germline loops: CDR1 MNHGY, CDR2 SAAAGT. CDR3 length: 15 residues.